This entry lists 13 T cell receptor beta chains sequenced from one sample in a study of beta chain features in type 1 diabetes. Of the isolated RNA, all was reverse transcribed, and so the sequenced material was expressed TCRB transcripts. Using immunoSEQ multiplex PCR, the repertoire was profiled, and TCRdb retains in-frame clones only, with some absent. Of some 410,000 clones in the sample, roughly 13% were seen once. Sequencing was performed on naive CD4+ T cells from blood. The origin of the receptors is a man aged 30 to 39 in good health.

The V call is TRBV7-2, the J call TRBJ2-5, with a weak D call TRBD2 (5 bases). The V end lost 2 bases, the J end lost 4 bases, and 14 bases lay between the germline ends. CDR1 and CDR2 from the germline V gene are SGHTA and FQGNSA. The CDR3 consists of 15 residues. The CDR3 sequence: CASSLPGPRGETQYF. The CDR3 DNA follows: TGTGCCAGCAGCTTACCGGGTCCACGGGGAGAGACCCAGTACTTC.

V is TRBV6-1 and J is TRBJ2-1; the match to TRBD2 covers 13 bases. Looked up from germline, CDR1 is MNHNS and CDR2 is SASEGT. V dropped 6 bases and J dropped 9; count of bases not matched to a gene: 8. The CDR3 totals 15 residues. The CDR3 loop is CASSKLAGGPSEQFF. The CDR3 DNA reads TGTGCCAGCAGCAAACTAGCGGGAGGGCCAAGTGAGCAGTTCTTC.

This clone has more than one count but fewer than ten. J is TRBJ2-1 and V is TRBV6-5, with TRBD2 matching 16 bases. Germline assignment: CDR1 MNHEY and CDR2 SVGAGI. The ends lost 5 bases at V and 8 bases at J; junction bases unmatched: 3. This CDR3 spans 15 amino acids. The CDR3 reads CASSRGLAGGDEQFF. In nucleotides, the CDR3 is TGTGCCAGCAGTCGGGGACTAGCGGGAGGGGATGAGCAGTTCTTC.

This clone was seen only a few times. V is TRBV18 and J is TRBJ2-3; possible D gene TRBD1, 6 bases. Germline loops: CDR1 KGHSH, CDR2 LQKENI. V was clipped by 1 base and J by 9 bases, with 14 bases between them. The CDR3 has 14 amino acids. The CDR3 DNA reads TGTGCCAGCTCACCACAGGGGACACGACTGACGCAGTATTTT. This gives the protein CASSPQGTRLTQYF.

Only one count was recorded for this clone. The gene calls are TRBV4-1 and TRBJ2-7; D may match TRBD1 or TRBD2 (5 bases each). This CDR3 is built from 14 residues. Germline V gene lookup returns CDR1 MGHRA and CDR2 YSYEKL. With 3 bases removed from V and 0 bases from J, the gap between germline ends came to 9 bases. The CDR3 loop is CASSQGESSYEQYV. Written as DNA, the CDR3 is TGCGCCAGCAGCCAGGGGGAAAGCTCCTACGAGCAGTACGTC.

This chain uses TRBV9 with TRBJ2-7, with 7 bases lining up with TRBD1. Germline assignment: CDR1 SGDLS and CDR2 YYNGEE. V shed 3 bases and J 6 bases; nucleotides not matched to a gene: 15. The CDR3 spans 16 residues. The CDR3 DNA reads TGTGCCAGCAGCGCCAACCCAACTCGACAGGGCACCGAGCAGTACTTC. It translates to CASSANPTRQGTEQYF.

The chain combines TRBV5-1 with TRBJ2-7; 11 bases map to TRBD2. V lost 0 bases, J lost 3 bases, and 2 bases stayed unmatched. This CDR3 is 15 amino acids long. The germline gives CDR1 SGHRS, CDR2 YFSETQ. The CDR3 spells CASSLVGLAGYEQYF. CDR3 in DNA: TGCGCCAGCAGCTTGGTCGGACTAGCGGGCTACGAGCAGTACTTC.

This clone was seen more than once but under ten times. This rearrangement joins TRBV29-1 to TRBJ1-4; tentatively, D is TRBD1 (5 bases). V lost 3 bases to trimming and J lost 5 bases, with 10 bases between them. CDR1 and CDR2 from the germline V gene are SQVTM and ANQGSEA. CDR3 length: 13 residues. Here the CDR3 reads CSVEGERNEKLFF. The CDR3, as DNA: TGCAGCGTTGAGGGGGAGAGAAATGAAAAACTGTTTTTT.

This chain links TRBV18 with TRBJ2-7; D assignment may be TRBD1 or TRBD2 (5 bases each). Germline V gene sequence: CDR1 KGHSH, CDR2 LQKENI. This CDR3 contains 13 residues. V dropped 6 bases and J dropped 3 bases, with 12 bases sitting between them. The CDR3 region has the DNA TGTGCCAGCTCTCGGGGACGGGTCTACGAGCAGTACGTC. Translated, it gives CASSRGRVYEQYV.

CDR3 bases: TGTGCCAGCAGCCTTCGGACTAGTCAGGATACGCAGTATTTT. It specifies CASSLRTSQDTQYF. The chain links TRBV9 to TRBJ2-3; 7 bases are shared with TRBD2. Germline assignment: CDR1 SGDLS and CDR2 YYNGEE. The CDR3 consists of 14 residues. The junction had 8 bases not matched to a gene; V was cut back by 4 bases and J by 6 bases.

This clone has a handful of counts. This chain links TRBV7-2 with TRBJ1-5, with D perhaps matching TRBD1 (5 bases). V lost 4 bases, J lost 6 bases, and 10 bases lay in between. There are 13 residues in the CDR3. CDR1 is SGHTA, CDR2 FQGNSA, per germline. The CDR3 reads CASSSAGSQPQHF. Written as DNA, the CDR3 is TGTGCCAGCAGCTCCGCAGGGAGTCAGCCCCAGCATTTT.

This clone showed up many times. DNA for the CDR3: TGTGCCTGGAGTGACCGGCCGGAGACCCAGTACTTC. Its protein product is CAWSDRPETQYF. The V and J genes are TRBV30 and TRBJ2-5; D unclear. The CDR3 is made up of 12 amino acids. Germline V gives CDR1 GTSNPN, CDR2 SVGIG (reference sequence). V lost 1 base and J lost 5, with 8 bases in between.

This clone occurred a few times. The CDR3 region has the DNA TGTGCCAGCAGCTTGTTCGGCCAGGAAGGTGAAGCTTTCTTT. It codes for CASSLFGQEGEAFF. The V call is TRBV5-6, the J call TRBJ1-1; no reliable D call. Between the trimmed V and J ends, which lost 1 base and 7 bases, there was a span of 14 bases. From germline, CDR1 is SGHDT and CDR2 YYEEEE. The CDR3 has 14 amino acids.